The 5 T cell receptor beta chains below were found in one sample sequenced in a study of blood T cell repertoires in COVID-19. TCRdb's table, derived via immunoSEQ multiplex PCR, lists solely in-frame clones and lacks some. The table includes approximately 450,000 clones, about 89% detected once. What was sequenced was peripheral blood. Receptors were obtained from a woman aged 30 to 39 with acute or convalescent COVID-19.

In DNA, the CDR3 is TGCGCCAGCAGCCAGGACGGACTAGCGGGGCGGGATACGCAGTATTTT. It codes for CASSQDGLAGRDTQYF. The J gene is TRBJ2-3, the V gene TRBV4-1, with 12 bases lining up with TRBD2. With 3 bases clipped from V and 6 bases from J, the junction kept 7 bases outside the gene matches. The CDR3 spans 16 residues. Germline assignment: CDR1 MGHRA and CDR2 YSYEKL.

The chain has TRBV4-1 and TRBJ2-1; D remains unclear. The CDR3 contains 17 residues. Germline CDR1 and CDR2: MGHRA and YSYEKL. The V gene lost 3 bases and the J gene lost 5 bases, with 20 bases spanning the gap. The CDR3, as DNA: TGCGCCAGCAGCCAGAAGCCAGACCGAATAGCTAACAATGAGCAGTTCTTC. As protein: CASSQKPDRIANNEQFF.

The V call is TRBV27, the J call TRBJ2-3; D unclear. CDR3 length: 15 amino acids. Germline CDR1 is MNHEY and CDR2 is SMNVEV (reference sequence). Trimming pared 5 bases from V and 2 bases from J, leaving 14 bases between. CDR3 coding DNA: TGTGCCAGCAGTAGAACCCTTACTACCACAGATACGCAGTATTTT. Its protein is CASSRTLTTTDTQYF.

The chain joins TRBV2 to TRBJ1-4; D might be TRBD1 (5 bases). The CDR3 runs 15 residues. Per germline, CDR1 SNHLY and CDR2 FYNNEI. V lost 4 bases and J 7 bases, leaving 16 bases between the germline ends. The CDR3 sequence is CASSGLGAPGEKLFF. The CDR3 DNA follows: TGTGCCAGCAGTGGACTAGGGGCCCCCGGTGAAAAACTGTTTTTT.

The chain uses TRBV7-2 and TRBJ2-7; no firm D call. Trimming took 2 bases from V and 7 from J, leaving 21 bases between them. The CDR3 covers 16 residues. Germline CDR1 reads SGHTA; CDR2 reads FQGNSA. CDR3 loop: CASSLLPQPQVVEQYF. CDR3 DNA: TGTGCCAGCAGCTTACTCCCCCAACCGCAGGTTGTTGAGCAGTACTTC.